The sample holds many counts of the clone carrying this T cell receptor beta chain. The CDR3 regions of TCR beta were amplified from RNA transcripts. Using the HTBI primer set, a first-round RT-PCR was run on the TCR CDR3. TCRdb reanalysed the multiplex PCR reads using MiXCR and keeps one entry per CDR3 protein. This sample has hundreds of thousands of distinct CDR3 sequences; nearly 15% occur once, and the top ten carry about 20%. Criteria for exclusion of patients were uncontrolled infection, other autoimmune disease, pregnancy or lactation. Thyroid ultrasound and orbital computed tomography, with clinical symptoms and serum thyroxine and TRAb, informed diagnoses. The source of the sample is a study of T cells in Graves' hyperthyroidism and ophthalmopathy. The CDR3 length is 13 residues. Germline CDR1 is SGHTS and CDR2 is YDEGEE. V lost 7 bases and J 4 bases, leaving 14 bases between the germline ends.

This clonotype was obtained from a woman aged 55-69 years with Graves' ophthalmopathy. Sequencing used blood. The chain couples TRBV5-8 to TRBJ1-2; D ambiguous. CDR3 DNA: TGTGCCAGCTACTCAGGAGGGTTCTATGGCTACACCTTC. It codes for CASYSGGFYGYTF.